This TCR beta chain comes out of a study of CD8+ T cells in alopecia areata (dated by TCRdb to the late 2010s). About the investigation overall: Treated patients were enrolled in an open-label pilot trial of oral tofacitinib at 5 to 10 mg twice daily for moderate-to-severe alopecia areata. Tofacitinib was administered for 6 to 18 months, and 6 months of follow-up off drug were then conducted to assess delayed response and recurrence. The study used high-throughput TCRbeta sequencing to examine T cell clonal expansion in alopecia areata, in both the C3H/HeJ mouse model and human patients. Scalp tissue and sorted CD4+ and CD8+ peripheral blood T cells from patchy and totalis/universalis alopecia areata patients and from healthy controls were covered by human TCRbeta sequencing. Biopsies were taken from tofacitinib-treated patients at baseline and again at 4 and 24 weeks into treatment, and several of those patients also had a later scalp biopsy. Clonality in the scalp was compared among normal scalp (n=4), patchy alopecia areata scalp (n=8), and alopecia totalis/universalis scalp (n=8). RNA came from the PAXgene miRNA kit for fixed scalp, the miRNeasy kit for PBMCs, and the RNeasy kit for mouse skin. immunoSEQ multiplex PCR using 35 Vbeta forward primers and 13 Jbeta reverse primers was used to amplify TCRbeta CDR3 regions.

From the cysteine through the phenylalanine, the CDR3 covers 14 amino acids. Left in the record is the CDR3 DNA by itself, 42 bases read in frame from the first base. CDR1 and CDR2, per the germline V gene (reference sequence), are MNHEY and SMNVEV. V is shortened by 5 bases, J by 1 base, and the region joining them spans 11 bases. As to this clone: No antigen is known for it. No much larger clonotype is one base removed from it; base qualities were not supplied.

This specimen's time point label, interpreted: baseline before oral tofacitinib. Lesional scalp punch biopsies and peripheral blood were collected from alopecia areata patients. PBMCs were isolated by density centrifugation and stained for CD3, CD4 and CD8, after which CD4+ and CD8+ T cells were sorted on a FACSAria. Receptor amplification or capture employed the immunoSEQ multiplex PCR assay. RNA was extracted from all samples and reverse transcribed into cDNA, which served as template for TCR sequencing. First-strand cDNA was synthesized using SuperScript III with a 2:1 mix of oligo-dT and random hexamers. A synthetic immune receptor repertoire was used to gauge amplification bias, and whatever bias remained was removed computationally. In the original analysis: Raw reads were preprocessed for error removal, and CDR3 was defined according to IMGT conventions as running from the conserved cysteine to phenylalanine. Clonality was computed by normalizing Shannon entropy by log2 of the number of productive unique TCRs and subtracting the result from 1. Scalp TCRbeta sequences were cross-referenced with sorted blood CD4 and CD8 repertoires so that the CD4 or CD8 identity of scalp clones could be inferred. TCRdb holds this immuneACCESS table with in-frame rearrangements only. Some clones are missing; in checked studies, unresolved V genes explain under half, and the rest has no known cause. The V and J calls and clone size are taken from that table; D and trimming were inferred from the DNA. The sample table holds roughly 250,000 clones, of which around two thirds were seen once. The ten largest clones represent 1% to 1.5% of the sample.

Study-wide findings and limitations: Higher clonality and more expanded CD8+ clones were observed in lesional scalp than in normal scalp, particularly in alopecia totalis/universalis, a finding suggestive of antigenic drive. Scalp TCR repertoire analysis is complicated because resident alphabeta T cells in normal human skin are also sequenced, whereas mouse skin is dominated by gammadelta T cells. Shared TCR sequences between patients were less evident than in mice, which may be partly attributable to HLA diversity in the patient population.

Sequences were derived from CD4+ T cells sorted from blood, sampled at week 0. The sequence links TRBV27 to TRBJ2-5, with no confident D gene call. This sequence was found in a human donor with alopecia areata. The nucleotide sequence reads as follows: TGTGCCAGCAGTGACGGGCACGGCCAAGAGACCCAGTACTTC. This yields the protein CASSDGHGQETQYF.